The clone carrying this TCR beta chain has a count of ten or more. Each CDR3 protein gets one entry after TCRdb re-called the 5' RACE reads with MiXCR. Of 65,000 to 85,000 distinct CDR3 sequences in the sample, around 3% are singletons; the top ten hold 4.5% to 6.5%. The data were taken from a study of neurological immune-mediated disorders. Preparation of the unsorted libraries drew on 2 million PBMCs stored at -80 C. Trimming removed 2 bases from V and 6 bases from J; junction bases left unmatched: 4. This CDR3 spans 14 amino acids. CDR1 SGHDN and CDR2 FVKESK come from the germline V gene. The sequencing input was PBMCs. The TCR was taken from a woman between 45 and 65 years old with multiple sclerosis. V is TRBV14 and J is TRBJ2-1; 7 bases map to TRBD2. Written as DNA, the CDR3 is TGTGCCAGCAGCCAACGACTAGCAGGCAATGAGCAGTTCTTC. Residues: CASSQRLAGNEQFF.